The 7 T cell receptor beta chains given below trace back to one sample, sequenced in a study. The method was immunoSEQ multiplex PCR; TCRdb's version includes in-frame clones alone and lacks a portion of them. Here the sample spans some 70,000 clones, around 93% being singletons. Sequenced input: PBMCs. Receptor source: a man aged 35-49 years with rheumatoid arthritis.

This clone was found once. The V call is TRBV5-1, the J call TRBJ1-1, with D possibly TRBD1 on 6 matching bases. Trimming pared 1 base from V and 1 base from J, leaving 14 bases between. The CDR3 spans 16 residues. Germline V gene sequence: CDR1 SGHRS, CDR2 YFSETQ. DNA of the CDR3: TGCGCCAGCAGCTTGCAGGCGACAGGATCGAACACTGAAGCTTTCTTT. Protein product: CASSLQATGSNTEAFF.

The V gene is TRBV9, the J gene TRBJ2-3; no firm D call. V was pared by 0 bases and J by 6 bases, with 5 bases between. Germline assignment: CDR1 SGDLS and CDR2 YYNGEE. The CDR3 length is 12 residues. For the CDR3, the DNA is TGTGCCAGCAGCGTAGGGTGGGATACGCAGTATTTT. Its translation: CASSVGWDTQYF.

The V gene is TRBV3-1 (or the pseudogene TRBV3-2), the J gene TRBJ2-3, with 12 bases fitting TRBD2. Unmatched junction bases numbered 4, after V lost 0 bases and J lost 6 bases. Germline values: CDR1 LGHDT, CDR2 YNNKEL (reference sequence). The CDR3 has 16 residues. In nucleotides, the CDR3 is TGTGCCAGCAGCCAAGACCGACTAGCGGGAGCTGATACGCAGTATTTT. This translates into CASSQDRLAGADTQYF.

The chain joins TRBV19 to TRBJ2-5, with TRBD2 matching over 11 bases. Looked up from germline, CDR1 is LNHDA and CDR2 is SQIVND (reference sequence). The CDR3 loop spans 16 amino acids. Unmatched junction bases numbered 6, after V lost 1 base and J lost 5 bases. CDR3 sequence: CASSIGSGRAGETQYF. CDR3 nucleotide sequence: TGTGCCAGTAGTATAGGTAGCGGGAGGGCCGGGGAGACCCAGTACTTC.

A single count supports this clone. The chain combines TRBV5-1 with TRBJ2-5, with 8 bases lining up with TRBD2. This CDR3 is 15 amino acids long. Losses at the gene ends were 4 bases for V and 5 bases for J; bases not matched to a gene: 10. CDR1 SGHRS and CDR2 YFSETQ come from the germline V gene. The CDR3 here is CASSPSGGNIETQYF. CDR3 nucleotides: TGCGCCAGCAGCCCCTCGGGAGGGAACATCGAGACCCAGTACTTC.

The V gene is TRBV4-3, the J gene TRBJ2-1; 8 nucleotides match TRBD1. CDR1 and CDR2 from the germline V gene are LGHNA and YSLEER. The CDR3 covers 15 residues. Trimming cost V 4 bases and J 3 bases; bases outside gene matches: 5. Written as DNA, the CDR3 is TGCGCCAGCAGCCCTAGACAGGGGATCTACAATGAGCAGTTCTTC. This translates into CASSPRQGIYNEQFF.

The chain joins TRBV9 to TRBJ2-3; D is unresolved. The V gene lost 3 bases and the J gene lost 5 bases, with 16 bases spanning the gap. Germline lookup yields CDR1 SGDLS and CDR2 YYNGEE. This CDR3 contains 15 residues. In DNA, the CDR3 is TGTGCCAGCAGCGGGCACTCTCTAGGGCAAGATACGCAGTATTTT. Amino acids: CASSGHSLGQDTQYF.